The clone carrying this T cell receptor (beta chain) was observed once. The sample belongs to a study of patients and donors after allogeneic stem cell transplantation. J was trimmed by 1 base and V by 8 bases; bases with no gene match: 11. The germline V gene encodes CDR1 MNHEY and CDR2 SVGAGI. The CDR3 runs 16 residues. Using its own MiXCR run on the RT-PCR reads, TCRdb lists one record per CDR3 protein. The table lists approximately 220,000 distinct CDR3 sequences, around 40% of them singletons. This TCR came from a human donor who was either an allogeneic HSCT recipient or a stem cell or donor lymphocyte infusion donor (not recorded which). It is not recorded whose cells these are; they may come from a transplant donor. V usage is TRBV6-5 and J usage is TRBJ2-7; TRBD1 agrees at 10 bases. Sequencing was carried out using blood, either unsorted or a sorted T cell fraction (not recorded which). The CDR3 DNA sequence: TGTGCCAGCCCGAAAGAGAGACAGGGGGCATCCTACGAGCAGTACTTC. Its translation: CASPKERQGASYEQYF.